The text below deals with one T cell receptor (beta chain). What antigen it recognizes has not been identified. Base-call qualities are not available, and no considerably larger clone is one nucleotide away. The method behind the library was the immunoSEQ multiplex PCR assay. The multiplex PCR relied on a mix of 60 forward primers for TCR Vbeta segments and 13 reverse primers for TCR Jbeta segments. Amplification of the CDR3 region of rearranged TCR beta genes was performed with a multiplex PCR assay on genomic DNA. The Illumina HiSeq System was used to sequence the amplified TCR beta libraries as 87-base-pair reads. On the study's bioinformatics: A later analysis tallied around 87 million unique TCR beta chains across the 666 repertoires, and about 12 million of those chains were shared by two or more donors. Raw reads were error-corrected and collapsed into unique sequences by a nearest-neighbor algorithm in which closely related sequences were merged to remove PCR and sequencing errors. CDR3 sequences were aligned to IMGT reference sequences to assign V, D and J gene segments. Each retained sequence needed at least a six-nucleotide match to both a V gene segment and a J gene segment. Rearrangements were called productive when the CDR3 lacked stop codons and stayed in frame with V and J; all others were non-productive. Following IMGT convention, CDR3 was defined as the stretch from the second conserved V-encoded cysteine up to the conserved J-encoded phenylalanine. The earlier analysis of about 560 of the donors excluded any sequence lacking an unambiguous match to a single V gene segment. In an earlier analysis of approximately 560 of the donors, a V segment was called functional when productive rearrangements were above 56.7%, and segregating when the standard deviation between donors exceeded 5%. A statistical classification framework was built to diagnose cytomegalovirus status from the catalog of TCR beta chain sequences. V and J gene assignment, in a later analysis, came from comparing TCR nucleotide sequences with IMGT/GENE-DB human TR gene sequences. In a later analysis, CDR3 sequences and most-parsimonious VDJ recombination scenarios were assigned using the TCRdist pipeline. In a later analysis, each TCR beta chain was defined by its CDR3 amino acid sequence together with its V-gene family, and reads without a unique V-gene family were excluded. To address suspected cross-contamination and a sequencing artifact, a later analysis removed around 600 highly shared, low-generation-probability nucleotide sequences. A later analysis calculated a clonal expansion index for each public chain from normalized within-repertoire ranks of inferred template counts. A later analysis computed generation probabilities with a VDJ recombination model fitted to out-of-frame rearrangements, and checked the results against IGoR. A later analysis scored TCR-TCR, TCR-HLA and TCR-CMV co-occurrence with hypergeometric tests, applying a repertoire-size bias correction to TCR pairs. To estimate false discovery rates, a later analysis permuted the HLA or CMV assignments 20 times. In a later analysis, co-occurring TCRs were grouped with DBSCAN, and TCRdist sequence similarity was added when clustering was performed within HLA-allele-positive subsets. For co-occurrence clustering, repertoires with fewer than 30,000 or more than 120,000 public chains were excluded, along with five repertoires with anomalous nucleotide sharing. Here the immuneACCESS table is served through TCRdb, limited to in-frame sequences with V and J called. Missing clones are a known gap in these copies; in checked studies unresolved V genes cover under half, and the rest lacks a known reason. The D gene and trimming were derived from the DNA, and the V and J assignments and clone size from that table. This sample has about 190,000 clones in its table, and 77% of those were observed once. The ten top clones hold 2.1% of the sample.

V is cut back by 1 base and J by 0 bases, with 1 base in the junction unmatched. The germline V gene encodes CDR1 LGHNA and CDR2 YNFKEQ. The CDR3 starts with the cysteine, ends with the phenylalanine, and has 16 residues. Only the CDR3 part of the read is kept: 48 bases, read in frame from the first base. The cohort was made up of 500 to 800 healthy bone marrow donors. At the time of sampling, all cohort members were nominally healthy, though unrecorded immune exposures were likely present. The donor tested CMV seropositive and was one of the 289 seropositive cohort members. Every donor gave a peripheral blood sample, and the peripheral blood mononuclear cells from that sample were used for TCR beta sequencing. Genomic DNA extraction from the blood cell samples was performed with the Qiagen DNeasy Blood Extraction Kit. This record comes from a study of cytomegalovirus exposure and HLA in healthy donors (TCRdb year 2017). For context, the study as a whole: According to an earlier analysis of a few hundred of the donors, about 179 million T cells yielded roughly 110 million unique TCR beta sequences and 276 Gb of sequence data. The study aimed to test whether signatures of past pathogen exposure could be identified by cataloging public T cell receptors. A later genetic analysis used genome-wide SNP genotypes for about 60% of the roughly 670 donors, treating that subset as a discovery cohort. Among about 360 genotyped donors of the cohort, an average of about 240,000 unique TCR beta nucleotide sequences were sequenced per donor, 15% to 20% of them non-productive. In the later analysis, no new phenotypic data were used to find candidate immune exposures; instead, reliance was placed on TCR beta sequences and their occurrence across donors. To decide whether each TCR beta V gene segment behaved as functional or pseudogenic, an earlier analysis of some 600 of the donors relied on high-throughput TCR beta sequencing. Donor age, sex, ethnicity and CMV serostatus were collected together with the repertoire data. All discovery cohort repertoires had been generated using a single sequencing platform. Typing coverage varied by locus: roughly 620-630 donors for A, B, C, DRB1 and DQB1; roughly 510 for DQA1; 600 to 610 for DPA1; approximately 450 for DPB1. A few DR-DQ haplotypes were handled as single units for association and clustering because linkage in the cohort was strong. Using immunosequencing, the study profiled T cell repertoires from 666 subjects and related those repertoires to cytomegalovirus serostatus. An early release that covered more than 550 HLA-typed donors contained approximately 300 gigabases of sequencing data and around 85 million unique TCR sequences. Of the roughly 400 genotyped donors, 80% to 90% were placed in the genetic ancestry cluster associated with self-reported Caucasian donors. Both class I and class II loci were covered by HLA typing, at four-digit resolution. The study combined high-throughput TCR immunosequencing, statistical association of individual TCRs with disease status, and machine learning to predict cytomegalovirus infection status. Along with the approximately 670-subject first cohort, a separate validation cohort of over a hundred different subjects was used. To study patterns of TCR occurrence, a later analysis re-analyzed previously published TCR beta repertoires from 666 donors and added high-resolution HLA genotyping.

Broad study findings and their caveats: Because HLA typing was missing for some donors at each locus, association tests included only the typed subset. The authors suggested that the approach could potentially be extended to other disease states and immunological phenotypes. In this cohort, only TCR beta chains were sequenced, and detectable features were limited by the absence of alpha or paired-chain data. In a later analysis, several top co-occurrence clusters were reported to appear linked to parvovirus B19, influenza, CMV and Epstein-Barr virus. Seventeen rarely observed V segments, including chromosome 9 orphons, were excluded from the earlier analysis of some 590 of the donors because counts were too low. While some public TCRs were present in many individuals, most TCR sequences turned up only very rarely across donors. The study listed 150 to 200 TCR beta chains as associated with cytomegalovirus. In a later analysis, most CMV-associated TCR beta chains were found to appear HLA-restricted, with HLA associations seemingly driven largely by CMV exposure. In an earlier analysis of about 550 of the donors, most TCR beta V segments were observed in productive rearrangements about 90% or about 30% of the time, broadly matching IMGT annotations. A further reported finding was that TCR beta sequences accurately predicted the HLA-A and HLA-B alleles for most subjects in the first cohort. Because the 87-base-pair reads could not distinguish some IMGT-functional V segments, including TRBV6-2 and TRBV6-3, those segments were excluded. Correlated functional status among segregating V segments might reflect linkage disequilibrium, but an unknown experimental factor could not be ruled out. When HLA alleles, especially DR and DQ, strongly co-occurred, attributing TCR associations to individual alleles was difficult. A later analysis associated 17,000 or so TCR beta sequences with specific HLA alleles at a false discovery rate of 0.05. In both the original and validation cohorts, the classifier was reported to diagnose cytomegalovirus status with high specificity and sensitivity. In vitro tests confirmed that a few of the cytomegalovirus-associated TCR beta chains recognize cytomegalovirus antigens. According to a later genetic analysis, donors in an Asian-associated ancestry cluster had fewer N-insertions in productive TCRs than the approximately 630-donor mean. The only immune exposure information available for the cohort was CMV serostatus. In a later genetic analysis, a missense DCLRE1C variant was associated with V-gene and J-gene trimming of TCR beta chains, and the association was replicated in an independent cohort. In a later analysis, TCR association rates were found to vary across HLA loci, with the most associated TCRs seen for DRB1 alleles and the fewest for HLA-C alleles. Presence/absence analyses assumed roughly uniform sequencing depth across donors, an assumption that may not hold. Compared with equally common non-associated chains, HLA-associated TCR beta chains in a later analysis were more clonally expanded and had lower generation probabilities. A cluster of highly shared sequence variants was judged likely to be a technical artifact of the sequencing pipeline.

Sequencing was carried out using PBMCs. The chain is assembled from TRBV4-2 and TRBJ1-5, with 9 bases aligning to TRBD1. The sequence came from a woman in her 30s in good health and CMV-seropositive. The nucleotide sequence is given as TGTGCCAGCAGCCAAGGGACAGGGGCTAGCAATCAGCCCCAGCATTTT. This gives the protein CASSQGTGASNQPQHF.